The table lists the clone carrying this TCR beta chain with a count of one. At one boundary the junction diverges from the germline segment, which might be a read error. The record originates from a study of control samples from healthy donors and cancer patients. Clones were sequenced by immunoSEQ multiplex PCR, and TCRdb holds only the in-frame ones, with some missing. The table records about 150,000 clones, about 93% of them present only once. Germline CDR1 SSHAT, CDR2 FNYEAQ (reference sequence). CDR3 length: 16 amino acids. This chain uses TRBV7-7 with TRBJ2-5, with TRBD2 identical over 7 bases. The receptor comes from a man in his fifties or sixties in good health. The sequenced material came from blood. The CDR3 protein is CASSSQLAGDRETQYF. As DNA, the CDR3 is TGTGCTAGCAGCTCACAGTTGGCGGGGGACCGGGAGACCCAGTACTTC. Drawing the rest from reference TRBV7-7 and TRBJ2-5, the complete variable domain is GAGVSQSPRYKVTKRGQDVTLRCDPISSHATLYWYQQALGQGPEFLTYFNYEAQPDKSGLPSDRFSAERPEGSISTLTIQRTEQRDSAMYRCASSSQLAGDRETQYFGPGTRLLVL.